This TCR beta chain appears in the sequencing data of a study of T cell changes during pregnancy in multiple sclerosis. The method was immunoSEQ multiplex PCR; TCRdb's version includes in-frame clones alone and lacks a portion of them. This repertoire shows about 61,000 clones, about 90% found once; its top ten account for around 0.85%. The CDR3 totals 15 residues. The trim removed 4 bases at V and 2 bases at J, leaving 7 bases unmatched. CDR1 and CDR2 (germline): SGHRS, YFSETQ. The V call is TRBV5-1, the J call TRBJ1-1, with 8 positions matching TRBD1. The receptor was derived from a female donor in good health, enrolled as a control in a pregnancy study. The material sequenced was peripheral blood, taken in the first trimester of pregnancy. The chain's CDR3 is CASSPGTGTNTEAFF. CDR3 coding DNA: TGCGCCAGCAGCCCCGGGACAGGTACTAACACTGAAGCTTTCTTT.